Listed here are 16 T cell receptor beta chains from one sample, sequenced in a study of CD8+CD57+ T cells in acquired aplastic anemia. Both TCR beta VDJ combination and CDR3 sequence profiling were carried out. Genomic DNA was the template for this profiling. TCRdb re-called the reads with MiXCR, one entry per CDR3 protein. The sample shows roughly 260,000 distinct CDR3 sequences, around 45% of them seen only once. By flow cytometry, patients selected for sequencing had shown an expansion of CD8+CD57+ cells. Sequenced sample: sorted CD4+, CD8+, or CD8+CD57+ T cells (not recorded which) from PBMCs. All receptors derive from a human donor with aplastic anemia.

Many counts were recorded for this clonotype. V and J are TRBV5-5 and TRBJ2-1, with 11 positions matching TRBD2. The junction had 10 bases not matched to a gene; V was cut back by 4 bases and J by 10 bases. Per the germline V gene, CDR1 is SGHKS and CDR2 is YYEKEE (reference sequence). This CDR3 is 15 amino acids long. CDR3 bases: TGTGCCAGCAGCCTTACTAGCGGGAGTCGGCGGGAGCAGTTCTTC. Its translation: CASSLTSGSRREQFF.

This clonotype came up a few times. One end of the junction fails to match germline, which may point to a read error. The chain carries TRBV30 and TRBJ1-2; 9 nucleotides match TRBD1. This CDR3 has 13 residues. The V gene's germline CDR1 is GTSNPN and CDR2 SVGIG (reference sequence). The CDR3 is CAWWTGDSYGCTF. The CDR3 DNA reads TGTGCCTGGTGGACAGGGGATTCCTATGGCTGCACCTTC.

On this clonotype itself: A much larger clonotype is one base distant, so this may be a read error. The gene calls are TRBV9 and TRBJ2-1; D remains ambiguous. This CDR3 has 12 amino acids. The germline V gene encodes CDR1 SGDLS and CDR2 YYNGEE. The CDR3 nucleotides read TGTGCCAACAGCGATCAAAGGAATGAGCAGTTCTTC. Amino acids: CANSDQRNEQFF.

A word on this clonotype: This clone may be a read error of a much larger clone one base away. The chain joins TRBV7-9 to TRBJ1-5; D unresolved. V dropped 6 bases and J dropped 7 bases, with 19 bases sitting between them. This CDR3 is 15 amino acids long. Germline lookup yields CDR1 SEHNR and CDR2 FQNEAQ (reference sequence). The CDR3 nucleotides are TGTGCCAGCAGTGTTTTTGTGGCAGGTGCACAGCCCCAGCATTTT. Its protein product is CASSVFVAGAQPQHF.

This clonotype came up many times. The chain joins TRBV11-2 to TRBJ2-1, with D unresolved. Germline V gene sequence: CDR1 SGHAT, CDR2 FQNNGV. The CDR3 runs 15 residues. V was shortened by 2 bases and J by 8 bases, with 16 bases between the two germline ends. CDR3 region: CASSLRSVGRDEQFF. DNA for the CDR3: TGTGCCAGCAGCTTAAGGAGCGTCGGGCGCGATGAGCAGTTCTTC. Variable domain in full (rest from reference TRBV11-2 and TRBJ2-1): EAGVAQSPRYKIIEKRQSVAFWCNPISGHATLYWYQQILGQGPKLLIQFQNNGVVDDSQLPKDRFSAERLKGVDSTLKIQPAKLEDSAVYLCASSLRSVGRDEQFFGPGTRLTVL.

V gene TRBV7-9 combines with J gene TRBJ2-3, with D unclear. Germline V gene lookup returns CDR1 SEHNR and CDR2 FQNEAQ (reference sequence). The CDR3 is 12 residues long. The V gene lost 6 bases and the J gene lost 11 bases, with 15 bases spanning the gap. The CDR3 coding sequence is TGTGCCAGCAGTTTCATCAACAATGAGCAGTATTTT. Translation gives CASSFINNEQYF.

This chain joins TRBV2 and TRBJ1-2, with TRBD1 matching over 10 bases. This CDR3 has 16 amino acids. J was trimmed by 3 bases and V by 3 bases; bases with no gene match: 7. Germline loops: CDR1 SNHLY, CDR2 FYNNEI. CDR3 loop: CASSDLRDRGHYGYTF. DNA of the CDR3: TGTGCCAGCAGTGACCTAAGGGACAGGGGACACTATGGCTACACCTTC.

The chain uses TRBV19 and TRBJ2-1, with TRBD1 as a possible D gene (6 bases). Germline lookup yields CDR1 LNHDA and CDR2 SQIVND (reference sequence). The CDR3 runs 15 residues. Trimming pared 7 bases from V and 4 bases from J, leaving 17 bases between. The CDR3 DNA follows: TGTGCCAGTACCGGGGACACCTGGACGTACAATGAGCAGTTCTTC. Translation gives CASTGDTWTYNEQFF.

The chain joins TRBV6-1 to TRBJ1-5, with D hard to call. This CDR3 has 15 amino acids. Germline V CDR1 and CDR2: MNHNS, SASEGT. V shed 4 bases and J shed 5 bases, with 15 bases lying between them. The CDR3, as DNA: TGTGCCAGCAGTGTAATACGGGGAAGCGATCAGCCCCAGCATTTT. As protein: CASSVIRGSDQPQHF.

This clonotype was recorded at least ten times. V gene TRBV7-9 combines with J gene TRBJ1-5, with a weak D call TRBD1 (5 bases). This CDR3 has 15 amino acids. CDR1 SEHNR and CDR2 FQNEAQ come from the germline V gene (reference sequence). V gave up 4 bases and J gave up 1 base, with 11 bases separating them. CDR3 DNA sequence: TGTGCCAGCAGCTCGGGCCGGGGGAGCAATCAGCCCCAGCATTTT. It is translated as CASSSGRGSNQPQHF.

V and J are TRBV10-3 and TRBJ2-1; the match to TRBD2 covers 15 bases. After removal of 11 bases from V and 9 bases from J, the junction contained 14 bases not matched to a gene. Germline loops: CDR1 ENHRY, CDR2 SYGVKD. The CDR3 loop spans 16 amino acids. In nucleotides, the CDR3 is TGTGCCTCCGGGACTAGCGGGGGGAGGGAGTACGGTGAGCAGTTCTTC. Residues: CASGTSGGREYGEQFF.

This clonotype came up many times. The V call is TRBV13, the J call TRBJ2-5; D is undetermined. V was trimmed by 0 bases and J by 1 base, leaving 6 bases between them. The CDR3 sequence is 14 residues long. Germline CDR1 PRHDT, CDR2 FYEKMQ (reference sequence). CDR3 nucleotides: TGTGCCAGCAGCTTAGGTGGCAGCCAAGAGACCCAGTACTTC. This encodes CASSLGGSQETQYF.

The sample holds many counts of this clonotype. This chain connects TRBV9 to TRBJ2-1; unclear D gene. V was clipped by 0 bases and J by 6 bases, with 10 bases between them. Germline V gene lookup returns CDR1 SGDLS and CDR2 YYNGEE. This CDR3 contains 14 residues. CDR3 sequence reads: CASSVGRNSNEQFF. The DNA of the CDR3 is TGTGCCAGCAGCGTAGGACGCAATTCCAATGAGCAGTTCTTC. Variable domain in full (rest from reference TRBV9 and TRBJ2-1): DSGVTQTPKHLITATGQRVTLRCSPRSGDLSVYWYQQSLDQGLQFLIQYYNGEERAKGNILERFSAQQFPDLHSELNLSSLELGDSALYFCASSVGRNSNEQFFGPGTRLTVL.

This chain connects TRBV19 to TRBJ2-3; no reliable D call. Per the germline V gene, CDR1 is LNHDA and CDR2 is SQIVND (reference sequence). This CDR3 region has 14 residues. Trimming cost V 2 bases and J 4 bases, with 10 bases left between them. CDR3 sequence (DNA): TGTGCCAGTAGTATAACGGCGCGGTCAGATACGCAGTATTTT. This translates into CASSITARSDTQYF.

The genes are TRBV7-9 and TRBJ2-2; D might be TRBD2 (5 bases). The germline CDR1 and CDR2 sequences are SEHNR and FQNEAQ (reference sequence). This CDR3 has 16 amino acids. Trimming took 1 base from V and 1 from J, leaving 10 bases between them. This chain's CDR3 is CASSLVRTLNTGELFF. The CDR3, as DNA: TGTGCCAGCAGCTTAGTACGGACTTTGAACACCGGGGAGCTGTTTTTT.

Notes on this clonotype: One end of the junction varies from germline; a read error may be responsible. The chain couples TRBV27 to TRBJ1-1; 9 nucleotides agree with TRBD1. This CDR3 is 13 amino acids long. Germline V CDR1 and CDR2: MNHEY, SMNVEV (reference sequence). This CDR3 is CAGSSTGGDEAFF. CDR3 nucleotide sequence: TGTGCCGGCAGTTCGACAGGGGGAGATGAAGCTTTCTTT.